The 4 T cell receptor beta chains below were found in one sample sequenced in a study of OX40 agonist ivuxolimab in advanced cancers. Library preparation used the immunoSEQ multiplex PCR assay. This is the immuneACCESS table as TCRdb keeps it, with only in-frame sequences that have V and J called. A part of the clones is gone; compared with another copy, unresolved V genes explain less than half, and the rest is unexplained. The table for this sample lists roughly 95,000 clones; more than 75% of them were counted only once. The ten largest clones represent around 2% of the sample. Sample: CD4+ or CD8+ T cells sorted from blood, taken in a trial of the OX40 agonist ivuxolimab. The receptors shown here come from an adult with an advanced solid tumor such as melanoma, head and neck, liver or kidney cancer.

The rearrangement uses TRBV6-1 and TRBJ2-7; perhaps D is TRBD1 or TRBD2 (5 bases each). The CDR3 extends over 13 amino acids. V was pared by 8 bases and J by 2 bases, with 13 bases between. CDR1 is MNHNS and CDR2 is SASEGT in the germline V gene. This CDR3 is CASLRDETYEQYF. The CDR3 bases are TGTGCCAGCTTAAGGGACGAGACCTACGAGCAGTACTTC.

This clone showed up just once. The CDR3 spells CASSQREGRADTQYF. Written as DNA, the CDR3 is TGTGCCAGCAGCCAGCGGGAGGGCCGGGCAGATACGCAGTATTTT. This chain connects TRBV5-8 to TRBJ2-3; TRBD2 aligns across 10 bases. This CDR3 contains 15 residues. The ends lost 4 bases at V and 4 bases at J; junction bases unmatched: 6. Germline assignment: CDR1 SGHTS and CDR2 YDEGEE.

The rearrangement uses TRBV6-1 and TRBJ1-3; possibly TRBD1 for D (5 bases). Trimming pared 2 bases from V and 4 bases from J, leaving 9 bases between. The CDR3 spans 14 residues. CDR1 is MNHNS and CDR2 is SASEGT in the germline V gene. CDR3 in DNA: TGTGCCAGCAGTGAACAGGGATACGGAAACACCATATATTTT. Encoded protein: CASSEQGYGNTIYF.

V gene TRBV4-1 combines with J gene TRBJ2-2, with D possibly matching TRBD2 (5 bases). Per germline, CDR1 MGHRA and CDR2 YSYEKL. This CDR3 region has 15 residues. V lost 4 bases and J lost 0, with 9 bases in between. The CDR3 nucleotides read TGCGCCAGCAGCCCGAGCGGAGCGAACACCGGGGAGCTGTTTTTT. Translated: CASSPSGANTGELFF.